This TCR beta chain was sequenced for a study of CD8+CD57+ T cells in acquired aplastic anemia. Study in general: Each DNA sample taken from sorted CD4+ and CD8+ cells came to roughly 3.5 ug on average.

It was genomic DNA that served as the template for profiling TCR beta VDJ and CDR3. Each CDR3 protein gets one entry after TCRdb re-called the reads with MiXCR. The sample consists of about 180,000 distinct CDR3 sequences, around half of them appearing once. Findings and limits, study-wide: Overlapping CD8+ CDR3 repertoires of patients and controls contained some 27 shared sequences.

All patients picked for sequencing had shown, by flow cytometry, an expansion of CD8+CD57+ cells. A note on this clonotype: Its specificity is not known.

The V end was cut by 4 bases, the J end by 4 bases, with 13 bases between. The CDR3 spans 14 residues. CDR1 and CDR2 (germline): MNHEY, SVGAGI. The rearrangement links TRBV6-5 to TRBJ1-1; D gene uncertain. The receptor was isolated from a human donor with aplastic anemia. The sample comprised sorted CD4+, CD8+, or CD8+CD57+ T cells (not recorded which) from PBMCs. The CDR3 nucleotides read TGTGCCAGCAGTTCGGTCGCGGGGAGCACTGAAGCTTTCTTT. Translated, it gives CASSSVAGSTEAFF.